This TCR beta chain was captured by sequencing in a study of a mutant IDH1 vaccine in newly diagnosed glioma (dated by TCRdb to the early 2020s). For the study in its entirety: In the chemotherapy-containing groups, vaccination started alongside temozolomide cycles, whereas in patients who had radiotherapy alone it started 4-6 weeks after radiotherapy. Peripheral blood was drawn at six visits: V03 (baseline), V05, V07, V10, V12 and V13. Before enrollment, patients had received standard therapy of radiotherapy alone, temozolomide alone, or radiochemotherapy with temozolomide; most received the combination. Visit V12 was the week-35 safety follow-up and visit V13 was the week-47 end of study. For exploratory analyses, longitudinal TCRB deep sequencing was carried out in roughly 23 treated patients wherever samples were available. Of the 25 to 35 treated patients, about 62% were male and approximately 40% were female, and a mean age of 40.4 years was recorded.

What the work shows at the level of the full study, not this receptor alone: Pseudoprogression appeared unrelated to alterations in the top peripheral T cell clonotypes detected by TCRB sequencing. Immune responses induced by the vaccine were seen in roughly 92% of patients across multiple MHC alleles. It was noted by the authors that analyses of patient blood samples could not be reproduced owing to sample limitations. Selection of PBMC samples for TCRB deep sequencing was based on availability.

V is pruned by 4 bases and J by 8 bases, leaving 2 bases of the junction without a gene match. As encoded in the germline V gene, CDR1 is MNHNS while CDR2 is SASEGT. From the cysteine up to the phenylalanine, the CDR3 has a length of 12 residues. Only the CDR3 DNA is retained, 36 bases long and in frame from the first base. Receptor amplification or capture employed the immunoSEQ multiplex PCR assay. Rearranged TCR beta chain sequences were amplified using the hsTCRB Kit according to the manufacturer's protocol. Sequencing of TCRB libraries was carried out on an Illumina MiSeq. The paper's data handling went like this. The kit vendor's proprietary platform handled demultiplexing, trimming and gene mapping. Held by TCRdb, this immuneACCESS table contains in-frame sequences only and omits some clones. Under half of the omission traces to an unresolved V gene where checked; the cause of the rest is unknown. That table gives V, J and clone size, and the DNA gave D and trimming. The sample includes about 46,000 clones, with around 94% observed a single time. In total, the top ten clones hold 2% to 2.5% of the sample.

According to the study, the label for this sample's time point signals: week 35, safety follow-up. Each vaccine dose, consisting of 300 ug of a 20-mer mutant IDH1 peptide in Montanide, was administered subcutaneously with topical imiquimod. Patients received eight vaccinations in weeks 1, 3, 5, 7, 11, 15, 19 and 23, corresponding to visits V03 through V10. Newly diagnosed WHO grade 3 or 4 IDH1-mutant astrocytomas showing loss of nuclear ATRX were present in the donors. The samples were drawn from NOA16, a multicentre, single-arm, open-label phase I trial in Germany that tested a mutant IDH1 peptide vaccine in humans for the first time. Genomic DNA for TCRB sequencing was extracted from EDTA blood using the DNeasy Blood and Tissue Kit. About this clone itself: Its specific antigen is unknown. No much larger clonotype is one base removed from it; base qualities were not supplied.

The sequence came from a man in his fifties with glioma. The sequences come from PBMCs, collected from a glioma patient whose treatment included an IDH1 peptide vaccine. This receptor chain uses TRBV6-1 and TRBJ2-1, and 7 junctional nucleotides match TRBD1. The nucleotide sequence is TGTGCCAGCAGTGTTCAGGGGGATGAGCAGTTCTTC. Its protein product is CASSVQGDEQFF.